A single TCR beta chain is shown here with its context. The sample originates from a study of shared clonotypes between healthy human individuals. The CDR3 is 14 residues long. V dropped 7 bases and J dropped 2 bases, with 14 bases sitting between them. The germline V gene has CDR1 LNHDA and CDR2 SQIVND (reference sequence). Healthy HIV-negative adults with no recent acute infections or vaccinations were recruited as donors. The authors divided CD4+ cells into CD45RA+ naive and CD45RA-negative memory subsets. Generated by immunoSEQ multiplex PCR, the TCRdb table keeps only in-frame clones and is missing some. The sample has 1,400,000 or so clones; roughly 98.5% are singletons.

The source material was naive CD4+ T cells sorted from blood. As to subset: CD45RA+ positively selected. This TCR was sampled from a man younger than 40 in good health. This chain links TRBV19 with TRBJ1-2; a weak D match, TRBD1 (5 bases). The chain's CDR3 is CASNFVGQNYGYTF. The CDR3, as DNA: TGTGCCAGTAATTTTGTGGGGCAGAACTATGGCTACACCTTC.